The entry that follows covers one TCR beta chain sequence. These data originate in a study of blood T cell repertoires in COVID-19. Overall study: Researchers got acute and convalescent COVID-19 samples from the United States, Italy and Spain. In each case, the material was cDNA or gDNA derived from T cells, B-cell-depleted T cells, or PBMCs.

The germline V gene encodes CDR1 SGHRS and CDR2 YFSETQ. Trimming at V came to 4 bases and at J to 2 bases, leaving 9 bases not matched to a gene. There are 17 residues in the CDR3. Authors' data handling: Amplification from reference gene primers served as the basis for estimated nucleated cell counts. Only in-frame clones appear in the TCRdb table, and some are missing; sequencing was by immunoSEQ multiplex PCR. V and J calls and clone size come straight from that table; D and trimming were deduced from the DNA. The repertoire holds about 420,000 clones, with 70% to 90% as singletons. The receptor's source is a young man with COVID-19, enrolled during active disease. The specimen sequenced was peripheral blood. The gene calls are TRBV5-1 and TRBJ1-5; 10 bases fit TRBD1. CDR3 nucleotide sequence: TGCGCCAGCAGCCCGCAACCGACAGGGGGCGGCAATCAGCCCCAGCATTTT. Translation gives CASSPQPTGGGNQPQHF. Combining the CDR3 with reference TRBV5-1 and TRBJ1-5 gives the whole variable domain KAGVTQTPRYLIKTRGQQVTLSCSPISGHRSVSWYQQTPGQGLQFLFEYFSETQRNKGNFPGRFSGRQFSNSRSEMNVSTLELGDSALYLCASSPQPTGGGNQPQHFGDGTRLSIL.